This entry lists 11 T cell receptor beta chains sequenced from one sample in a study of CD8 T cells in Susac syndrome. Random hexamers served to reverse transcribe roughly 0.5 to 1 ug RNA. MiXCR, applied by TCRdb to the immunoSEQ multiplex PCR reads, yields one record per CDR3 protein. The sample includes 180,000 or so distinct CDR3 sequences, 85% to 95% of them seen just once. Input material: CD4+ T cells from PBMCs. The origin of the receptors is a human donor in good health.

The V and J genes are TRBV6-2 or TRBV6-3 and TRBJ2-2; TRBD1 matches at 7 bases. The CDR3 spans 16 residues. Germline V gene sequence: CDR1 MNHEY, CDR2 SVGEGT. V was clipped by 6 bases and J by 4 bases; unmatched bases: 11. CDR3 region: CASRRRDRAITGELFF. DNA for the CDR3: TGTGCCAGCAGACGCCGCGACAGGGCGATCACCGGGGAGCTGTTTTTT.

The genes are TRBV29-1 and TRBJ2-3, with 13 bases aligning to TRBD2. Looked up from germline, CDR1 is SQVTM and CDR2 is ANQGSEA. The CDR3 covers 14 residues. V shed 4 bases and J 4 bases; nucleotides not matched to a gene: 2. The CDR3 spells CSVVLAGGADTQYF. The CDR3 DNA is TGCAGCGTTGTACTAGCGGGAGGGGCAGATACGCAGTATTTT.

This clonotype was seen once. The chain couples TRBV2 to TRBJ2-7; 8 nucleotides agree with TRBD1. J was trimmed by 1 base and V by 10 bases; bases with no gene match: 3. Per the germline V gene, CDR1 is SNHLY and CDR2 is FYNNEI. This CDR3 spans 12 amino acids. The CDR3 nucleotides read TGTGCCACCCAGGGGGCATCCTACGAGCAGTACTTC. It specifies CATQGASYEQYF.

This clonotype has only one observation. The gene calls are TRBV14 and TRBJ2-6; weak D call: TRBD2 (6 bases). The germline CDR1 and CDR2 sequences are SGHDN and FVKESK. The CDR3 length is 16 residues. V lost 4 bases, J lost 0 bases, and 10 bases lay in between. CDR3 loop: CASSLGGFSGANVLTF. The CDR3, as DNA: TGTGCCAGCAGCCTTGGAGGGTTCTCTGGGGCCAACGTCCTGACTTTC.

This sequence joins TRBV12-3 or TRBV12-4 and TRBJ1-2; no clear D. The CDR3 length is 16 residues. Trimming took off 2 bases at V and 5 bases at J, with 18 bases between the two ends. The CDR3 DNA sequence: TGTGCCAGCAGTTTAAGTGGAAGGGTTTTAGGGTATGGCTACACCTTC. Amino acids: CASSLSGRVLGYGYTF.

This chain joins TRBV20-1 and TRBJ2-5; 9 bases align to TRBD2. Germline CDR1 DFQATT, CDR2 SNEGSKA (reference sequence). The V segment lost 1 base and the J segment 5 bases; nucleotides outside the gene matches: 5. CDR3 length: 14 amino acids. This CDR3 reads CSARGVAGVETQYF. The CDR3, as DNA: TGCAGTGCTAGAGGAGTAGCGGGGGTGGAGACCCAGTACTTC.

The rearrangement links TRBV30 to TRBJ2-6, with TRBD1 matching 9 bases. J gave up 2 bases and V 5 bases, and 1 base lay outside the gene matches. Per the germline V gene, CDR1 is GTSNPN and CDR2 is SVGIG (reference sequence). This CDR3 region has 14 residues. This CDR3 reads CAWGTGTGANVLTF. The CDR3 DNA reads as TGTGCCTGGGGGACAGGGACTGGGGCCAACGTCCTGACTTTC.

The chain uses TRBV5-1 and TRBJ2-2, with D tentatively TRBD1 (5 bases). Per germline, CDR1 SGHRS and CDR2 YFSETQ. With 4 bases removed from V and 4 bases from J, the gap between germline ends came to 11 bases. This CDR3 is 14 amino acids long. CDR3 nucleotide sequence: TGCGCCAGCAGCGACCTCCAGGGCACCGGGGAGCTGTTTTTT. Its protein product is CASSDLQGTGELFF. Complete variable domain (other parts from reference TRBV5-1 and TRBJ2-2): KAGVTQTPRYLIKTRGQQVTLSCSPISGHRSVSWYQQTPGQGLQFLFEYFSETQRNKGNFPGRFSGRQFSNSRSEMNVSTLELGDSALYLCASSDLQGTGELFFGEGSRLTVL.

The chain joins TRBV20-1 to TRBJ1-2, with TRBD1 matching over 8 bases. The germline V gene has CDR1 DFQATT and CDR2 SNEGSKA (reference sequence). The CDR3 is made up of 14 amino acids. After removal of 5 bases from V and 6 bases from J, the junction contained 11 bases not matched to a gene. The CDR3 is CSALVETGDDGYTF. The CDR3 DNA follows: TGCAGTGCTCTAGTAGAGACAGGGGATGATGGCTACACCTTC.

The chain has TRBV29-1 and TRBJ1-1; tentatively, D is TRBD1 (6 bases). This CDR3 comprises 12 residues. V was cut by 4 bases and J by 7 bases, with 13 bases left in between. Germline V gene sequence: CDR1 SQVTM, CDR2 ANQGSEA. The CDR3 region has the DNA TGCAGCGTTGGACAGGTGAACGGTGAAGCTTTCTTT. This translates into CSVGQVNGEAFF.

The chain couples TRBV29-1 to TRBJ1-1; D not certain. V gave up 8 bases and J gave up 3 bases, with 16 bases separating them. CDR1 and CDR2 from the germline V gene are SQVTM and ANQGSEA. The CDR3 consists of 13 residues. CDR3 protein: CSYLGGMDTEAFF. In DNA form, the CDR3 reads TGCAGCTACCTCGGAGGGATGGACACTGAAGCTTTCTTT.